The text below deals with one T cell receptor (beta chain). What it binds is not known. The data are from a study of OX40 agonist ivuxolimab in advanced cancers. Overall study context: The study reported partial responses in three patients: one hepatocellular carcinoma, two cutaneous melanoma.

CDR1 is SNHLY, CDR2 FYNNEI, per germline. The CDR3 runs to 15 residues. V dropped 1 base and J dropped 4 bases, with 10 bases sitting between them. Blood sampling was done at baseline, cycle 4 day 1, and cycle 7 day 1. TCRdb keeps only in-frame clones here, not all; method: immunoSEQ multiplex PCR. Of 90,000 to 120,000 clones in the sample, around 93% are singletons; the top ten hold roughly 1.1%. Overall study results and limits: Expanded clones tended on average to be more numerous among CD8+ T cells than CD4+. There were also nonresponders showing low normalized T-cell clonal expansion.

The sequence came from an adult with an advanced solid tumor such as melanoma, head and neck, liver or kidney cancer. The chain carries TRBV2 and TRBJ2-2; the D is unclear. Sequenced here: CD4+ or CD8+ T cells sorted from blood, sampled in a trial of the OX40 agonist ivuxolimab. CDR3 in amino acids: CASSEDGWTTGELFF. The CDR3 DNA reads TGTGCCAGCAGTGAAGACGGATGGACCACCGGGGAGCTGTTTTTT.